This TCR beta chain is from a study of T cell repertoires in cytomegalovirus infection. Across the study: Indications came from public TCR beta signatures; they pointed to CMV infection and to a matching HLA type. Notes on the study in general: The ex vivo response was dominated by HLA-C-restricted CMV-specific TCR beta clonotypes. Totalled public TCR beta family frequency picked out people who carried CMV plus the relevant HLA.

From the reads, TCRdb called clonotypes with MiXCR, one entry per CDR3 protein. The table records 500,000 or so distinct CDR3 sequences, about 15% of them present only once. As concerns this clonotype: Its target is unknown.

CDR1 DFQATT and CDR2 SNEGSKA come from the germline V gene (reference sequence). This CDR3 is 14 amino acids long. The V and J ends lost 6 bases and 5 bases, in that order; junction bases with no gene match: 5. Material: CD8+ T cells from PBMCs. This TCR came from a human donor in good health (CMV status not recorded). Some clones in this sample may be carry-over from other donors' samples. This chain connects TRBV20-1 to TRBJ2-2; 11 nucleotides match TRBD2. CDR3 nucleotides: TGCAGTGCCAAAAGACTAGCGGGAACCGGGGAGCTGTTTTTT. Residues: CSAKRLAGTGELFF.